The 5 T cell receptor beta chains listed next were all sequenced from one sample in a study of T cells expressing NK-cell markers. TCRdb processed the 5' RACE reads again and assigns one entry to each CDR3 protein, with no DNA. The sample shows about 460,000 distinct CDR3 sequences, and almost 1.5% sits with its ten largest clones. The sequenced sample was blood T cells: a sorted CD56 or NKG2C T cell subset, CD4+ or CD8+ T cells, or bulk PBMC T cells (not recorded which). The receptor set was obtained from a woman aged 45 to 65 in good health.

This chain links TRBV11-2 with TRBJ2-1; TCRdb's D gene call, TRBD2, goes unchecked for lack of DNA. From germline, CDR1 is SGHAT and CDR2 FQNNGV. The CDR3 covers 12 residues. The CDR3 is CASSSLAGGQFF. Variable domain in full (rest from reference TRBV11-2 and TRBJ2-1): EAGVAQSPRYKIIEKRQSVAFWCNPISGHATLYWYQQILGQGPKLLIQFQNNGVVDDSQLPKDRFSAERLKGVDSTLKIQPAKLEDSAVYLCASSSLAGGQFFGPGTRLTVL.

The chain is built from TRBV12-3 or TRBV12-4 and TRBJ1-3. The CDR3 extends over 16 amino acids. The CDR3 sequence: CASSFGLQSSGNTIYF.

This chain links TRBV12-3 or TRBV12-4 with TRBJ1-2. The CDR3 spans 14 residues. CDR3 loop: CASSLYGLIYGYTF.

J is TRBJ2-7 and V is TRBV5-1; TCRdb selects TRBD2, and the lack of DNA leaves this call unchecked. From germline, CDR1 is SGHRS and CDR2 YFSETQ. The CDR3 runs 18 residues. CDR3 sequence reads: CASSRLLAGTSSPYEQYF.

This sequence joins TRBV2 and TRBJ2-1; with no DNA, the TCRdb D assignment of TRBD1 cannot be verified. Germline CDR1 SNHLY, CDR2 FYNNEI. The CDR3 is 15 residues long. Here the CDR3 reads CASSVVGFPPSEQFF.